This TCR beta chain was documented in a study of blood T cell repertoires in COVID-19. About the research overall: Sample material is recorded as cDNA or gDNA derived from T cells, B-cell-depleted T cells, or PBMCs.

Per the original methods: Nucleated cell counts were estimated from reference gene primer amplification. Only in-frame clones appear in the TCRdb table, and some are missing; sequencing was by immunoSEQ multiplex PCR. V and J calls and clone size are given by that table; D and trimming were obtained from the DNA. Of about 250,000 clones listed, roughly 85% were seen once; the top ten hold approximately 9.6%. Donors were grouped by their self-reported clinical history. The specimen sequenced was PBMCs or T cells enriched from blood (not recorded which). The sequence was obtained from a woman aged 45-65 years with acute COVID-19.

The CDR3 region is CASSSPGLNSPLHF. In DNA, the CDR3 is TGTGCCAGCAGTTCCCCGGGTCTCAATTCACCCCTCCACTTT. The chain joins TRBV27 to TRBJ1-6, with D unresolved. The CDR3 totals 14 residues. Germline CDR1 and CDR2: MNHEY and SMNVEV (reference sequence). Trimming cost V 4 bases and J 7 bases, with 11 bases left between them.